The clone carrying this TCR beta chain was recorded many times. No antigen is known for it. Ophthalmopathy in the donors was of moderate-to-severe activity, with CAS ≥3, NOSPECS ≥4 and duration under 3 months. These data come from a study of Graves' ophthalmopathy and Graves' hyperthyroidism. Overall study: Researchers obtained peripheral blood at initial diagnosis, before any treatment had begun.

CDR3 regions of TCR beta were amplified from RNA transcripts. Amplification began with first-round RT-PCR using HTBI primers, then second-round multiplex PCR was performed. MiXCR, applied by TCRdb to the multiplex PCR reads, yields one record per CDR3 protein. The sample lists some 210,000 distinct CDR3 sequences; under 30% were seen once. CDR1 and CDR2 from the germline V gene are MDHEN and SYDVKM. Trimming shortened V by 6 bases and J by 0 bases, and 12 bases separated the two germline ends. There are 14 residues in the CDR3. Findings and caveats of the study: Cross-validated, the 13-signature model showed 87.88%/81.08% sensitivity/specificity, and 80%/75% in the test set. Most thyroid clonotypes with frequency above 0.001 were detected in blood too.

This TCR came from a man aged 50 to 59 with Graves' ophthalmopathy. Source material: peripheral blood. This rearrangement joins TRBV28 to TRBJ2-7; weak D call: TRBD1 (6 bases). The CDR3 reads CASRNTGRSYEQYF. Written as DNA, the CDR3 is TGTGCCAGCAGAAACACAGGGCGCTCCTACGAGCAGTACTTC.